Given below is one T cell receptor (beta chain) in context. Its antigen is unknown. Each patient's relapse followed autologous stem cell transplantation, and brentuximab vedotin exposure varied. The repertoire was sequenced with immunoSEQ multiplex PCR; TCRdb's copy has only in-frame clones and lacks some. The data contain tens of thousands of clones, 85% to 90% of them singletons. The V end was cut by 3 bases, the J end by 1 base, with 15 bases between. The CDR3 extends over 16 amino acids. From germline, CDR1 is MNHNS and CDR2 SASEGT. The data were taken from a study of PD-1 blockade in classical Hodgkin lymphoma. Findings and limits, study-wide: Patients with a complete response exhibited baseline diversity comparable to newly diagnosed patients. Patients excluded were those beginning nivolumab under 1 year after ASCT.

Sequencing used peripheral blood mononuclear cells (PBMCs), obtained before the second cycle of nivolumab. V usage is TRBV6-1 and J usage is TRBJ2-5; D remains ambiguous. The origin of this receptor is a human donor with classical Hodgkin lymphoma. This chain's CDR3 is CASSEILRGPQETQYF. The CDR3 coding sequence is TGTGCCAGCAGTGAGATCCTGCGTGGGCCCCAAGAGACCCAGTACTTC.